The subject of this entry is one T cell receptor beta chain. Its cognate antigen has yet to be identified. No much larger clone is present one base from it, and per-base qualities are unavailable. The record originates from a study of cytomegalovirus exposure and HLA in healthy donors (dated by TCRdb to about 2017). About the investigation overall: According to a later analysis, one platform produced both the 120 validation repertoires and the 700 or so repertoires of the first cohort. In addition to the first cohort of approximately 670 subjects, a separate validation cohort of 100 to 150 different subjects was used. The study aimed to test whether signatures of past pathogen exposure could be identified by cataloging public T cell receptors. To predict cytomegalovirus infection status, the study combined high-throughput TCR immunosequencing, statistical association of individual TCRs with disease status, and machine learning.

To prepare the library, the immunoSEQ multiplex PCR assay was applied. From the authors' description of their analysis: To diagnose cytomegalovirus status from the catalog of TCR beta chain sequences, a statistical classification framework was built. As stored in TCRdb, this immuneACCESS dataset retains in-frame rearrangements with V and J assigned. A fraction of the clones does not appear; measured against another copy, unresolved V genes explain less than half of the discrepancy, and the remainder lacks a known reason. V, J and clone size are taken as reported in that table, and D and trimming were inferred from the DNA itself. A total of some 240,000 clones appear in this sample, approximately 86% of them only once. The ten largest clones add up to over 0.95% of the sample. V drops 6 bases and J drops 3 bases, leaving 9 bases in between. CDR1 and CDR2, per the germline V gene, are MDHEN and SYDVKM. Its CDR3 holds 12 amino acids, cysteine through phenylalanine. Only the CDR3 DNA stays, 36 bases, in frame from base 1.

Donors formed part of the validation cohort, which comprised fewer than 150 subjects and was distinct from the first cohort of roughly 600 subjects. Points the paper makes about the study in general: The classifier was reported to diagnose cytomegalovirus status with high specificity and sensitivity in both the original and validation cohorts. Across donors, most TCR sequences were observed very rarely, whereas some public TCRs were present in many individuals. The validation cohort had no HLA typing available for a later analysis, so co-occurrence within that cohort was assessed over all 130 or so repertoires. Three of the identified cytomegalovirus-associated TCR beta chains were confirmed in vitro to be specific for cytomegalovirus antigens. In the study, some 180 TCR beta chains were listed as associated with cytomegalovirus. According to the authors, the approach could potentially be generalized to other disease states and immunological phenotypes. In a later analysis, TCRs clustered in the first cohort were found to also tend to co-occur in the 130 or so validation repertoires, with about 94% of cluster scores above 0.

In this chain, TRBV28 is recombined with TRBJ2-7; 5 matching bases give a weak D call of TRBD2. This clonotype was sampled from a woman in her 30s in good health and CMV-seropositive. The specimen was PBMCs. The CDR3 protein: CASRSSSYEQYF. The nucleotide sequence reads TGTGCCAGCAGATCTAGCAGCTACGAGCAGTACTTC.